This TCR beta chain was observed in a study of esophageal squamous cell carcinoma under preoperative chemotherapy. TCRdb fed the PCR reads into MiXCR, producing one record per CDR3 protein. The sample holds 30,000 or so distinct CDR3 sequences, around 49% seen once. This sample's time point: after preoperative PTX-NDP chemotherapy. The CDR3 is 14 amino acids. The V and J ends lost 6 bases and 1 base, in that order; junction bases with no gene match: 3. This clonotype was found many times. This receptor was obtained from a human donor with esophageal squamous cell carcinoma. The donor label of this sample is uncertain. The rearrangement joins TRBV12-3 or TRBV12-4 to TRBJ1-5, with TRBD1 matching over 7 bases. Sampling was done from a patient given preoperative chemotherapy. CDR3 sequence: CASRTGRSNQPQHF. The CDR3, as DNA: TGTGCCAGCAGGACAGGGAGGAGCAATCAGCCCCAGCATTTT.